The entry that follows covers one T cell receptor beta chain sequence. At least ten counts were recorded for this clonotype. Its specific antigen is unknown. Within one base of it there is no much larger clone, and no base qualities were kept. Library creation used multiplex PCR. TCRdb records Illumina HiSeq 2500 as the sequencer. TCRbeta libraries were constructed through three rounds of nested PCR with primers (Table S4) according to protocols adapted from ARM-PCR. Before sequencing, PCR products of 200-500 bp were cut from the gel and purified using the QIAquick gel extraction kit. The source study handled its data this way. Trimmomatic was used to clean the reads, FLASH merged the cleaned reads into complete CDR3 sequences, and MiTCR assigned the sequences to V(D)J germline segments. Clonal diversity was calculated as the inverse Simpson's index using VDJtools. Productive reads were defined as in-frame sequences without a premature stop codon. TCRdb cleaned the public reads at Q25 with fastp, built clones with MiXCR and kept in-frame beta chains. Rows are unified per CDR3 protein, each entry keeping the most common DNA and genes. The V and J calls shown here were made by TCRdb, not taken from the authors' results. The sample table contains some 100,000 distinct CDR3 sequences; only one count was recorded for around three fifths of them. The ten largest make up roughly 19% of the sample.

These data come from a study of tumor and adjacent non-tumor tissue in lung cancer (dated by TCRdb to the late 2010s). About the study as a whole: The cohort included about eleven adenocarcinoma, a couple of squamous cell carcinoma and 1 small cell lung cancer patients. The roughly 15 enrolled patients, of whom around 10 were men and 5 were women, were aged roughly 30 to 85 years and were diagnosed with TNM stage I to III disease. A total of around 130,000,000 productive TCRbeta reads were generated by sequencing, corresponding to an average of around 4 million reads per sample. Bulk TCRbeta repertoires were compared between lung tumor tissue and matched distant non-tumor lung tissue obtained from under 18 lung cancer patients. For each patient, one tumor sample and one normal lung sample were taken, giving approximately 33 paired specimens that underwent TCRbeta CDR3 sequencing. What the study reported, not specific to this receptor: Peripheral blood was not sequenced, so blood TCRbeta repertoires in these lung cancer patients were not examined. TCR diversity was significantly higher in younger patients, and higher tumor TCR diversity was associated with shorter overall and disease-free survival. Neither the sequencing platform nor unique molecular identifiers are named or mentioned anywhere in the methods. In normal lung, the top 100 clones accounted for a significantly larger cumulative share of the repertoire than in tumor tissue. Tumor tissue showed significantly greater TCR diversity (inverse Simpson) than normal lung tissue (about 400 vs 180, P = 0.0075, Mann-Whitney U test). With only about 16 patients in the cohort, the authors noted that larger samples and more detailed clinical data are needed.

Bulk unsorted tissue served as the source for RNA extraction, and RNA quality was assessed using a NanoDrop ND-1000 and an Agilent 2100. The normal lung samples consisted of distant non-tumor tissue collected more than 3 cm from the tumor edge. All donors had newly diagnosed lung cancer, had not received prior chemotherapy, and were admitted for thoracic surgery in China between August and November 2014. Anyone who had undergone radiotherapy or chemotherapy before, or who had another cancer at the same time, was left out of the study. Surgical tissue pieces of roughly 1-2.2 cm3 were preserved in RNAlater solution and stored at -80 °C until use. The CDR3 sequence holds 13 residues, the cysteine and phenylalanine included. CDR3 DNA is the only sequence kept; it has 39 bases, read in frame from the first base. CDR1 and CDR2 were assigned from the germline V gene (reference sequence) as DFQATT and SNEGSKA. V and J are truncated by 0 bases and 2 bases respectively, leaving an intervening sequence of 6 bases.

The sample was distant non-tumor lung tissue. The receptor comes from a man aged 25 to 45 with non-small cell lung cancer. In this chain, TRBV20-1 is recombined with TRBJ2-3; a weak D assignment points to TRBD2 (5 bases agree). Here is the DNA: TGCAGTGCTAGAGATGACTACACAGATACGCAGTATTTT. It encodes CSARDDYTDTQYF.